The 6 T cell receptor beta chains presented below share a single source sample, sequenced in a study of T-cell memory formation after mild COVID-19. TCRdb re-derived calls from the 5' RACE reads in MiXCR, one entry per CDR3 protein. Among 550,000 to 700,000 distinct CDR3 sequences listed, more than 15% were seen once. Sequenced input: PBMCs or a T cell subset sorted from them (not recorded which). Receptor source: an adult woman who had mild COVID-19 (a few samples of this study predate the infection). Cell type and time point are not known.

This clonotype has only a few counts. The chain couples TRBV30 to TRBJ2-7, with D uncertain. Trimming shortened V by 5 bases and J by 2 bases, and 10 bases separated the two germline ends. CDR3 length: 12 residues. The germline V gene encodes CDR1 GTSNPN and CDR2 SVGIG (reference sequence). The CDR3 spells CAWATDTYEQYF. Written as DNA, the CDR3 is TGTGCCTGGGCGACGGATACCTACGAGCAGTACTTC. The whole variable domain, filled in from reference TRBV30 and TRBJ2-7, reads SQTIHQWPATLVQPVGSPLSLECTVEGTSNPNLYWYRQAAGRGLQLLFYSVGIGQISSEVPQNLSASRPQDRQFILSSKKLLLSDSGFYLCAWATDTYEQYFGPGTRLTVT.

The chain recombines TRBV12-3 or TRBV12-4 with TRBJ2-2, with D maybe TRBD2 (5 bases). Trimming cost V 6 bases and J 6 bases, with 14 bases left between them. The CDR3 covers 14 residues. The CDR3 DNA sequence: TGTGCCAGCAGCCCAGGACTTAGTCCCGGGGAGCTGTTTTTT. Translating it yields CASSPGLSPGELFF.

The rearrangement links TRBV6-1 to TRBJ2-7, with 9 bases aligning to TRBD2. The germline V gene encodes CDR1 MNHNS and CDR2 SASEGT. J gave up 5 bases and V 2 bases, and 7 bases lay outside the gene matches. CDR3 length: 15 amino acids. The CDR3 DNA sequence: TGTGCCAGCAGTGAAACTAGCGGGTGGGGTGACGAGCAGTACTTC. Protein sequence: CASSETSGWGDEQYF.

This clonotype appeared once. This sequence joins TRBV7-8 and TRBJ2-1; weak D call: TRBD2 (5 bases). This CDR3 has 17 residues. Germline assignment: CDR1 SGHVS and CDR2 FQNEAQ. Trimming stripped 4 bases from V and 0 bases from J, with 16 bases between. Written as DNA, the CDR3 is TGTGCCAGCAGCTCACGGGCAGAAGGGAGCTCCTACAATGAGCAGTTCTTC. This encodes CASSSRAEGSSYNEQFF.

The J gene is TRBJ2-2, the V gene TRBV6-4; D is unclear. From germline, CDR1 is MRHNA and CDR2 SNTAGT. Trimming cost V 3 bases and J 2 bases, with 10 bases left between them. The CDR3 totals 15 residues. CDR3 sequence reads: CASSETDLNTGELFF. Here the CDR3 DNA reads TGTGCCAGCAGTGAAACGGACCTTAACACCGGGGAGCTGTTTTTT.

This chain connects TRBV5-8 to TRBJ2-4; 8 bases are shared with TRBD2. J was trimmed by 0 bases and V by 4 bases; bases with no gene match: 15. Germline loops: CDR1 SGHTS, CDR2 YDEGEE. The CDR3 totals 19 residues. The CDR3 bases are TGTGCCAGCAGCAGACTTTCGGGAGGGGCCCTGATAGCCAAAAACATTCAGTACTTC. Its protein product is CASSRLSGGALIAKNIQYF. Together with reference TRBV5-8 and TRBJ2-4, the CDR3 gives the full variable domain: EAGVTQSPTHLIKTRGQQATLRCSPISGHTSVYWYQQALGLGLQFLLWYDEGEERNRGNFPPRFSGRQFPNYSSELNVNALELEDSALYLCASSRLSGGALIAKNIQYFGAGTRLSVL.